This T cell receptor beta chain was identified during a study of blood T cell repertoires in COVID-19. Across the whole study: Sites in the United States, Italy and Spain provided acute and convalescent COVID-19 samples. The cDNA or gDNA used as material had been derived from T cells, B-cell-depleted T cells, or PBMCs.

In the study's own analysis: Scientists estimated how many nucleated cells there were by amplifying reference gene primers. Method: immunoSEQ multiplex PCR; TCRdb's copy keeps in-frame clones and lacks some. V and J calls plus clone size are reproduced from that table; the DNA served to infer D and trimming. The repertoire holds around 130,000 clones, 84% seen once, with about 15% in the top ten. This clonotype was obtained from a woman at least 80 years old with acute or convalescent COVID-19. Specimen: peripheral blood.

CDR3 DNA sequence: TGTGCCAGCAACCGAGGGAACACTGAAGCTTTCTTT. Its translation: CASNRGNTEAFF. This chain joins TRBV12-3 or TRBV12-4 and TRBJ1-1; D call uncertain. The CDR3 sequence is 12 residues long. Trimming removed 7 bases at V and 1 base at J, with 7 bases between.